This T cell receptor beta chain was identified in a study of cytomegalovirus exposure and HLA in healthy donors. The PCR employed 60 Vbeta primers together with 13 Jbeta primers. The table came from immunoSEQ multiplex PCR; TCRdb's copy has only in-frame clones and leaves some out. Of more than 95,000 clones in the sample, around 75% were seen once. The J segment lost 0 bases and the V segment lost 3 bases, leaving 3 bases of the junction unmatched. The CDR3 has 17 amino acids. The germline V gene has CDR1 SGHVS and CDR2 FQNEAQ. The sequenced sample was PBMCs. This chain connects TRBV7-8 to TRBJ2-3; TRBD2 aligns across 13 bases. The TCR was taken from a woman aged 18-35 years in good health and CMV-seronegative. CDR3 residues: CASSFGTSGTSTDTQYF. CDR3 nucleotides: TGTGCCAGCAGCTTCGGGACTAGCGGGACGAGCACAGATACGCAGTATTTT.